The 30 T cell receptor beta chains listed next were all sequenced from one sample in a study of CD8 T cells in ankylosing spondylitis. Antigen specificity for these receptors is unknown. TCRdb re-analysed the 5' RACE reads in MiXCR, keeping a single row per CDR3 protein. The sample carries around 450,000 distinct CDR3 sequences, 20% to 30% recorded once. Study outcomes and limitations: A motif of seven or eight highly homologous TCR beta variants was seen as apparently characteristic of ankylosing spondylitis blood.

The sample was blood, either unsorted or a sorted T cell fraction (not recorded which). The source is a male donor with ankylosing spondylitis.

This clonotype turned up a few times. This sequence joins TRBV18 and TRBJ2-7, with 7 bases that match TRBD2. CDR3 size: 14 residues. The junction had 10 bases not matched to a gene; V was cut back by 4 bases and J by 7 bases. Germline lookup yields CDR1 KGHSH and CDR2 LQKENI. The CDR3 DNA follows: TGTGCCAGCTCACGTCTAGCGGAAAATAGGGAGCAGTACTTC. Protein sequence: CASSRLAENREQYF.

This chain joins TRBV21-1 and TRBJ2-7. TRBV21-1 is a pseudogene. This CDR3 has 13 residues. CDR3 nucleotides: TGTGCCAGCAGCAAATTCTTACAATACGAGCAGTACGTC. Amino acids: CASSKFLQYEQYV.

For this clonotype: Given a much more abundant clone one base away, this may be a read error. The genes are TRBV7-2 and TRBJ1-1, with D hard to call. CDR3 length: 13 residues. Trimming cost V 3 bases and J 0 bases, with 5 bases left between them. Germline-derived CDR1 and CDR2 are SGHTA and FQGNSA. The CDR3 reads CASSFHMNTEAFF. In DNA form, the CDR3 reads TGTGCCAGCAGCTTTCACATGAACACTGAAGCTTTCTTT.

The table lists this clonotype with a few counts. The chain joins TRBV11-2 to TRBJ2-1; unclear D gene. The CDR3 has 15 amino acids. Germline V gene lookup returns CDR1 SGHAT and CDR2 FQNNGV. Trimming removed 1 base from V and 4 bases from J, with 11 bases in between. For the CDR3, the DNA is TGTGCCAGCAGCTTAGGGTCGGCAGGTTACAATGAGCAGTTCTTC. Encoded protein: CASSLGSAGYNEQFF.

This clonotype appeared a few times. This chain links TRBV3-1 with TRBJ1-3; D gene ambiguous. Trimming shortened V by 0 bases and J by 1 base, and 7 bases separated the two germline ends. The CDR3 consists of 15 residues. The V gene's germline CDR1 is LGHDT and CDR2 YNNKEL (reference sequence). Here the CDR3 reads CASSQDWGSGNTIYF. The CDR3 DNA sequence: TGTGCCAGCAGCCAAGACTGGGGTTCTGGAAACACCATATATTTT. The entire variable domain, with the rest obtained from reference TRBV3-1 and TRBJ1-3, is as follows: DTAVSQTPKYLVTQMGNDKSIKCEQNLGHDTMYWYKQDSKKFLKIMFSYNNKELIINETVPNRFSPKSPDKAHLNLHINSLELGDSAVYFCASSQDWGSGNTIYFGEGSWLTVV.

The V gene is TRBV10-3, the J gene TRBJ2-3, with 10 bases lining up with TRBD1. In germline, CDR1 is ENHRY, CDR2 SYGVKD. The CDR3 is made up of 15 amino acids. The ends lost 6 bases at V and 0 bases at J; junction bases unmatched: 3. The CDR3 nucleotides are TGTGCCATCAGGGGACAGGGGCTGAGCACAGATACGCAGTATTTT. It specifies CAIRGQGLSTDTQYF.

The rearrangement links TRBV20-1 to TRBJ2-1; D is perhaps TRBD1 (5 bases). The CDR3 sequence is 11 residues long. CDR1 and CDR2 from the germline V gene are DFQATT and SNEGSKA (reference sequence). Trimming removed 5 bases at V and 8 bases at J, with 10 bases between. CDR3 DNA: TGCAGTGCTCCCCAGGGCGATGAGCAGTTCTTC. It translates to CSAPQGDEQFF.

The V call is TRBV12-3 or TRBV12-4, the J call TRBJ2-1; D is perhaps TRBD1 (5 bases). The CDR3 spans 12 residues. Trimming left V 5 bases short and J 10 bases short, with 12 bases between. This CDR3 reads CASSRGSLEQFF. The CDR3 nucleotides are TGTGCCAGCAGTAGGGGCTCTTTGGAGCAGTTCTTC.

The table lists this clonotype with a few counts. This sequence joins TRBV11-2 and TRBJ2-7; D perhaps matches TRBD2 (5 bases). The V end lost 2 bases, the J end lost 6 bases, and 11 bases lay between the germline ends. Germline V CDR1 and CDR2: SGHAT, FQNNGV. CDR3 length equals 13 residues. CDR3 DNA: TGTGCCAGCAGCTTAAGGTATCGGGGCGAGCAGTACTTC. It specifies CASSLRYRGEQYF.

This chain connects TRBV5-1 to TRBJ1-1; unclear D gene. Germline V gene lookup returns CDR1 SGHRS and CDR2 YFSETQ. The CDR3 loop spans 14 amino acids. V lost 4 bases to trimming and J lost 0 bases, with 10 bases between them. The CDR3 loop is CASSPTVMNTEAFF. The CDR3, as DNA: TGCGCCAGCAGCCCTACAGTCATGAACACTGAAGCTTTCTTT. The full variable domain, with the rest looked up from reference TRBV5-1 and TRBJ1-1, is KAGVTQTPRYLIKTRGQQVTLSCSPISGHRSVSWYQQTPGQGLQFLFEYFSETQRNKGNFPGRFSGRQFSNSRSEMNVSTLELGDSALYLCASSPTVMNTEAFFGQGTRLTVV.

The chain couples TRBV11-2 to TRBJ2-1; TRBD2 matches 8 bases. CDR3 length equals 16 residues. The trim removed 3 bases at V and 7 bases at J, leaving 11 bases unmatched. CDR1 and CDR2 (germline): SGHAT, FQNNGV. In DNA, the CDR3 is TGTGCCAGCAGCTTGGGCATGGGACTAGGGGGGAATGAGCAGTTCTTC. The encoded protein is CASSLGMGLGGNEQFF.

The chain combines TRBV6-1 with TRBJ2-5, with 7 bases identical to TRBD2. Per the germline V gene, CDR1 is MNHNS and CDR2 is SASEGT. Germline trimming cut 3 bases from V and 4 bases from J; bases unmatched to any gene: 8. CDR3 length: 15 residues. The CDR3 sequence is CASSDEFLAVETQYF. For the CDR3, the DNA is TGTGCCAGCAGTGACGAATTCCTAGCGGTAGAGACCCAGTACTTC.

The chain joins TRBV10-3 to TRBJ2-2; D ambiguous. The germline gives CDR1 ENHRY, CDR2 SYGVKD. The CDR3 runs to 13 residues. The V and J ends lost 6 bases and 0 bases respectively, with 5 bases between them. DNA for the CDR3: TGTGCCATCAGAGCAACGAACACCGGGGAGCTGTTTTTT. It specifies CAIRATNTGELFF.

The DNA for the CDR3 is TGTGCCAGCAGCGAAGCAGGAACTCGCACAGATACGCAGTATTTT. Translating gives CASSEAGTRTDTQYF. The V call is TRBV3-1, the J call TRBJ2-3; D call uncertain. The germline CDR1 and CDR2 sequences are LGHDT and YNNKEL (reference sequence). The CDR3 is made up of 15 amino acids. V lost 5 bases and J lost 1, with 13 bases in between.

This clonotype has just a few counts. The rearrangement uses TRBV6-1 and TRBJ2-1; D ambiguous. This CDR3 is 14 amino acids long. Trimming took off 5 bases at V and 1 base at J, with 9 bases between the two ends. Germline V gives CDR1 MNHNS, CDR2 SASEGT. In nucleotides, the CDR3 is TGTGCCAGCAGTCCCTGGCCATCCTACAATGAGCAGTTCTTC. Protein product: CASSPWPSYNEQFF.

The rearrangement links TRBV21-1 to TRBJ2-3; the DNA was not compared with TRBD2, the D call given in the table. TRBV21-1 is designated a pseudogene. CDR3 length equals 16 residues. The CDR3 loop is CASSLAGGPLPDTQYF. The DNA for the CDR3 is TGTGCCAGCAGTCTTGCGGGAGGGCCTCTACCAGATACGCAGTATTTT.

The V call is TRBV6-2 or TRBV6-3, the J call TRBJ1-1, with D maybe TRBD1 (6 bases). The CDR3 is made up of 17 amino acids. Trimming removed 6 bases from V and 0 bases from J, with 20 bases in between. Germline-derived CDR1 and CDR2 are MNHEY and SVGEGT. The CDR3 DNA sequence: TGTGCCAGCAGCTACCTTGCGGGGGGCCTCCTGAACACTGAAGCTTTCTTT. Amino acid sequence: CASSYLAGGLLNTEAFF.

A few counts support this clonotype. The junction differs from germline at one of its ends, possibly a read error. V and J are TRBV5-4 and TRBJ2-1; D is perhaps TRBD2 (6 bases). Per the germline V gene, CDR1 is SGHNT and CDR2 is YYREEE (reference sequence). The length of the CDR3 is 13 residues. CDR3 bases: TGTGCCAGCAGCTTGATCACGCCTCGGAGGGAGATCTTC. It codes for CASSLITPRREIF.

This clonotype has only a few counts. The chain recombines TRBV29-1 with TRBJ2-2; D gene unclear. Germline V gene sequence: CDR1 SQVTM, CDR2 ANQGSEA. Trimming shortened V by 1 base and J by 2 bases, and 5 bases separated the two germline ends. This CDR3 spans 13 amino acids. CDR3 in DNA: TGCAGCGTTGAAGTGCCAAACACCGGGGAGCTGTTTTTT. This encodes CSVEVPNTGELFF.

V is TRBV7-2 and J is TRBJ2-3; 9 nucleotides agree with TRBD2. This CDR3 is built from 16 residues. V lost 1 base, J lost 4 bases, and 6 bases stayed unmatched. Germline V gene sequence: CDR1 SGHTA, CDR2 FQGNSA. The CDR3 bases are TGTGCCAGCAGCTTAGTTAGCGGGAGTATAGCAGATACGCAGTATTTT. Amino acid sequence: CASSLVSGSIADTQYF.

The chain carries TRBV20-1 and TRBJ2-7; D perhaps matches TRBD1 (5 bases). The CDR3 loop spans 13 amino acids. Germline CDR1 and CDR2: DFQATT and SNEGSKA (reference sequence). The DNA of the CDR3 is TGCCCCCCTAGGATTGACAGAAACTACGAGCAGTACGTC. Its translation: CPPRIDRNYEQYV.

The V gene is TRBV18, the J gene TRBJ2-7, with D uncertain. Between the trimmed V and J ends, which lost 3 bases and 2 bases, there was a span of 5 bases. Germline CDR1 and CDR2: KGHSH and LQKENI. CDR3 length: 12 amino acids. CDR3 loop: CASSPNPYEQYV. CDR3 nucleotides: TGTGCCAGCTCACCCAATCCCTACGAGCAGTACGTC.

The CDR3 DNA is TGTGCCAGCAGCCCTCAGGCTGACTATGGCTACACCTTC. Translating it yields CASSPQADYGYTF. The J gene is TRBJ1-2, the V gene TRBV7-9; D unresolved. V lost 5 bases, J lost 3 bases, and 10 bases lay in between. CDR1 is SEHNR and CDR2 is FQNEAQ in the germline V gene (reference sequence). This CDR3 spans 13 amino acids.

This chain uses TRBV9 with TRBJ2-4; D perhaps matches TRBD1 (5 bases). Germline CDR1 and CDR2: SGDLS and YYNGEE. CDR3 length: 16 residues. The V end lost 4 bases, the J end lost 1 base, and 15 bases lay between the germline ends. In nucleotides, the CDR3 is TGTGCCAGCAGCTCCCGCCAGGGTTGGGCCAAAAACATTCAGTACTTC. Amino acids: CASSSRQGWAKNIQYF.

This clonotype was detected a few times. The chain combines TRBV29-1 with TRBJ1-5; TRBD1 aligns across 7 bases. Germline lookup yields CDR1 SQVTM and CDR2 ANQGSEA. This CDR3 is 13 amino acids long. Trimming cost V 7 bases and J 3 bases; bases outside gene matches: 6. The CDR3 loop reads CSANTGANQPQHF. The CDR3 nucleotides are TGCAGCGCTAACACAGGGGCCAATCAGCCCCAGCATTTT. Full variable domain (outside the CDR3, taken from reference TRBV29-1 and TRBJ1-5): SAVISQKPSRDICQRGTSLTIQCQVDSQVTMMFWYRQQPGQSLTLIATANQGSEATYESGFVIDKFPISRPNLTFSTLTVSNMSPEDSSIYLCSANTGANQPQHFGDGTRLSIL.

This clonotype was counted between two and nine times. This chain links TRBV4-2 with TRBJ1-1; 7 bases are shared with TRBD1. V trimming: 4 bases; J trimming: 1 base; junction bases outside the gene matches: 9. Germline V gene data show CDR1 as LGHNA and CDR2 as YNFKEQ. The CDR3 contains 16 residues. Here the CDR3 reads CASSPGRDRANTEAFF. The CDR3 coding sequence is TGTGCCAGCAGCCCGGGACGTGACAGGGCGAACACTGAAGCTTTCTTT.

This clonotype was detected a few times. This sequence joins TRBV14 and TRBJ1-2; D is unclear. The CDR3 has 16 amino acids. The V end lost 1 base, the J end lost 2 bases, and 14 bases lay between the germline ends. The germline V gene encodes CDR1 SGHDN and CDR2 FVKESK. DNA of the CDR3: TGTGCCAGCAGCCAAGTACCACCAGATTTAAACTATGGCTACACCTTC. Amino acids: CASSQVPPDLNYGYTF.

This clonotype showed up just a few times. The CDR3 reads CSASKHIAPYEQYF. CDR3 nucleotides: TGCAGTGCTAGCAAACATATAGCCCCCTACGAGCAGTACTTC. The chain joins TRBV20-1 to TRBJ2-7; no clear D gene. CDR1 is DFQATT and CDR2 is SNEGSKA in the germline V gene (reference sequence). CDR3 length: 14 amino acids. Trimming cost V 3 bases and J 2 bases, with 14 bases left between them.

This clonotype has more than one count but fewer than ten. V and J are TRBV24-1 and TRBJ2-3; 15 bases agree with TRBD2. J gave up 2 bases and V 5 bases, and 7 bases lay outside the gene matches. Germline values: CDR1 KGHDR, CDR2 SFDVKD. The CDR3 is 18 residues long. The CDR3 spells CATSVAGLAGGSTDTQYF. The CDR3 nucleotides read TGTGCCACCAGTGTCGCGGGACTAGCGGGAGGTTCCACAGATACGCAGTATTTT.

The chain joins TRBV6-1 to TRBJ2-4; 7 nucleotides align to TRBD1. Germline V gene lookup returns CDR1 MNHNS and CDR2 SASEGT. J gave up 7 bases and V 5 bases, and 8 bases lay outside the gene matches. The CDR3 extends over 14 amino acids. CDR3 sequence (DNA): TGTGCCAGCAGTCGAGACAGGGTATCGAACATTCAGTACTTC. Residues: CASSRDRVSNIQYF.